This TCR beta chain originates from a study of blood T cell repertoires in COVID-19. Study in general: Donors in the United States, Italy and Spain gave samples during acute or convalescent COVID-19. PBMCs, B-cell-depleted T cells, or T cells were the source of the cDNA or gDNA that made up the material.

In the original analysis: Amplification of reference gene primers was used by the study to estimate nucleated cell counts. Libraries were prepared by immunoSEQ multiplex PCR; TCRdb keeps only in-frame clonotypes and omits some of them. That table gives V, J and clone size, and the DNA gave D and trimming. The sample has approximately 240,000 clones, almost 85% seen once; the top ten hold around 4%. The sequenced sample consisted of peripheral blood. The TCR originated in a man aged 50 or older with acute or convalescent COVID-19.

The CDR3 DNA follows: TGCAGCGTTGAACAGCAGGGCCCGAACACCGGGGAGCTGTTTTTT. It specifies CSVEQQGPNTGELFF. The chain couples TRBV29-1 to TRBJ2-2; tentative D call: TRBD1 (5 bases). Looked up from germline, CDR1 is SQVTM and CDR2 is ANQGSEA. The CDR3 runs 15 residues. V dropped 2 bases and J dropped 0 bases, with 10 bases sitting between them.